This T cell receptor (beta chain) was sequenced for a study of CXCR3-negative and CXCR3-positive naive CD8 T cells. The CDR3 contains 14 residues. CDR1 and CDR2 from the germline V gene are MNHEY and SVGAGI. cDNA libraries for TRB were generated by 5' RACE incorporating UMI labels. TCRdb re-called the 5' RACE reads and gives one entry per CDR3 protein, without DNA. Found here are 90,000 to 95,000 distinct CDR3 sequences; the top ten clones hold over 1.5%. Findings and caveats of the study: Similar TRBV-TRBJ usage was seen in naive cells (both CXCR3-negative and CXCR3-positive), but memory cells differed. Cryopreservation partially decreased CXCR3 expression, and most assays used fresh PBMCs. Memory CD8+ cells had much lower diversity, and both naive subsets had comparably high diversity.

To note about this clonotype: The antigen is not known.

The V call is TRBV6-5, the J call TRBJ1-3; TCRdb reports TRBD1, a call that lacks DNA to check it against. Sequenced material: naive CXCR3- CD8+ T cells from blood. Subset given: CD45RO-CCR7+CD27+CD95- naive CD8+ T cells lacking CXCR3 (TNR3-). The receptor comes from a human donor in good health. Some clones in this sample may be carry-over from other donors' samples. The CDR3 loop is CASSTGTGGNTIYF.